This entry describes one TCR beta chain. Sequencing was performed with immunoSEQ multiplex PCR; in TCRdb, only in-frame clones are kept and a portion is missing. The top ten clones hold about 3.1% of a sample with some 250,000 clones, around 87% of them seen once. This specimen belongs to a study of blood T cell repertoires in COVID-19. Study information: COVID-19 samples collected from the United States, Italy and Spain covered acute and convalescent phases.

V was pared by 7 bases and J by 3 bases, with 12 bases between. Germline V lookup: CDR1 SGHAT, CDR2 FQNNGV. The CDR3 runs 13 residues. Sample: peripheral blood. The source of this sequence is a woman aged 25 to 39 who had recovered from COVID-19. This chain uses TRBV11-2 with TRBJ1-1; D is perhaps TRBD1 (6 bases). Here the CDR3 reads CASMGQGYTEAFF. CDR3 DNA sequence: TGTGCCAGCATGGGACAAGGATACACTGAAGCTTTCTTT.